This T cell receptor (beta chain) originates from a study of shared clonotypes between healthy human individuals. General study points: Larger estimated richness was generally seen in naive subsets than in memory subsets. Deeper or shallower sequencing was expected to change how clonotypes are shared among donors. In a handful of donors, roughly 5.2% of naive CD4 clonotypes appeared in common.

Germline V lookup: CDR1 SGHRS, CDR2 YFSETQ. The ends were cut back, 4 bases at V and 2 bases at J, with 13 bases in the middle. The CDR3 is 14 amino acids. The study ran the assay at deep level. Profiling relied on immunoSEQ multiplex PCR, and the TCRdb table lists in-frame clones only, not all of them. This sample has millions of clones; 85% to 95% occur once, and the top ten carry approximately 0.4%. A word on this clone: Its matching antigen is unknown.

The sample taken for sequencing was naive CD4+ T cells from PBMCs. Subset given: CD45RA+ positively selected. The rearrangement uses TRBV5-1 and TRBJ2-7, with D possibly being TRBD2 (6 bases). The origin of this receptor is a man aged 18 to 35 in good health. Some clones in this sample may be carry-over from other donors' samples. The CDR3, as DNA: TGCGCCAGCAGCCCAATCAGCGGGCCCTACGAGCAGTACTTC. It encodes CASSPISGPYEQYF.